A single sample gave rise to the 20 T cell receptor beta chains below, sequenced in a study of blood T cell repertoires in COVID-19. Clones were sequenced by immunoSEQ multiplex PCR, and TCRdb holds only the in-frame ones, with some missing. The data show 300,000 to 400,000 clones, around nine tenths seen once. Sequencing input: peripheral blood. The receptor source for this set is a woman between 70 and 85 years old with COVID-19, enrolled during active disease.

This clone was detected only once. The rearrangement links TRBV6-5 to TRBJ2-1; the match to TRBD1 covers 9 bases. Germline V gives CDR1 MNHEY, CDR2 SVGAGI. Germline trimming cut 7 bases from V and 10 bases from J; bases unmatched to any gene: 8. The CDR3 is 13 amino acids. The CDR3 here is CASIGQGTLEQFF. CDR3 coding DNA: TGTGCCAGCATCGGACAGGGGACCTTAGAGCAGTTCTTC.

This clone was observed once. V usage is TRBV7-8 and J usage is TRBJ2-7; 7 positions match TRBD1. V dropped 0 bases and J dropped 6; count of bases not matched to a gene: 5. The length of the CDR3 is 14 residues. Germline V gene data show CDR1 as SGHVS and CDR2 as FQNEAQ. The CDR3 protein is CASSLARGSAEQYF. In DNA form, the CDR3 reads TGTGCCAGCAGCTTAGCCAGGGGGTCGGCCGAGCAGTACTTC.

This clone has only a few counts. The CDR3 DNA is TGTGCCAGCACCCTGACAGTGAACACTGAAGCTTTCTTT. It is translated as CASTLTVNTEAFF. The V gene is TRBV2, the J gene TRBJ1-1; D possibly corresponds to TRBD1 (5 bases). CDR3 length: 13 residues. V was cut by 7 bases and J by 0 bases, with 9 bases left in between. Germline V gene data show CDR1 as SNHLY and CDR2 as FYNNEI. The variable domain in full, completed from reference TRBV2 and TRBJ1-1, reads EPEVTQTPSHQVTQMGQEVILRCVPISNHLYFYWYRQILGQKVEFLVSFYNNEISEKSEIFDDQFSVERPDGSNFTLKIRSTKLEDSAMYFCASTLTVNTEAFFGQGTRLTVV.

V and J are TRBV24-1 and TRBJ2-7; TRBD1 matches at 7 bases. CDR3 length: 14 residues. Germline V lookup: CDR1 KGHDR, CDR2 SFDVKD. V lost 7 bases and J lost 0; bases outside the gene matches: 5. DNA for the CDR3: TGTGCCACCAGGGGGTGGGACAGCTCCTACGAGCAGTACTTC. Amino acids: CATRGWDSSYEQYF.

This rearrangement joins TRBV24-1 to TRBJ2-5; 7 positions agree with TRBD1. Germline CDR1 reads KGHDR; CDR2 reads SFDVKD. The CDR3 spans 14 residues. The V gene end was trimmed by 5 bases and the J gene end by 4 bases; junction bases not matched to a gene: 6. The CDR3 loop reads CATSGQGLVETQYF. The CDR3 DNA sequence: TGTGCCACCAGTGGACAGGGTCTTGTAGAGACCCAGTACTTC.

V and J are TRBV12-3 or TRBV12-4 and TRBJ1-1, with 7 bases matching TRBD1. J gave up 8 bases and V 5 bases, and 5 bases lay outside the gene matches. This CDR3 is built from 12 residues. The CDR3 coding sequence is TGTGCCAGCAGTAGGGACAGTTCCGAAGCTTTCTTT. It specifies CASSRDSSEAFF.

This clone showed up many times. This chain connects TRBV5-6 to TRBJ1-4, with D perhaps TRBD1 (6 bases). The V end was cut by 0 bases, the J end by 8 bases, with 14 bases between. Germline CDR1 is SGHDT and CDR2 is YYEEEE. The CDR3 totals 15 residues. The CDR3: CASSLAGGPEEKLFF. DNA for the CDR3: TGTGCCAGCAGCTTGGCCGGGGGGCCGGAGGAAAAACTGTTTTTT. The full variable domain, in which reference TRBV5-6 and TRBJ1-4 provide the parts outside the CDR3, is DAGVTQSPTHLIKTRGQQVTLRCSPKSGHDTVSWYQQALGQGPQFIFQYYEEEERQRGNFPDRFSGHQFPNYSSELNVNALLLGDSALYLCASSLAGGPEEKLFFGSGTQLSVL.

The V call is TRBV5-4, the J call TRBJ1-1, with TRBD1 matching over 9 bases. After removal of 4 bases from V and 5 bases from J, the junction contained 6 bases not matched to a gene. CDR3 size: 14 residues. From germline, CDR1 is SGHNT and CDR2 YYREEE (reference sequence). The CDR3 DNA reads TGTGCCAGCAGCCGGCGGGACAGGGAAACTGAAGCTTTCTTT. Protein: CASSRRDRETEAFF.

The rearrangement uses TRBV7-2 and TRBJ1-1; 7 nucleotides agree with TRBD1. V gave up 5 bases and J gave up 1 base; unmatched junction bases: 4. The length of the CDR3 is 14 residues. Germline CDR1 reads SGHTA; CDR2 reads FQGNSA. Here the CDR3 reads CASSQRTGNTEAFF. The CDR3, as DNA: TGTGCCAGCAGCCAACGGACAGGGAACACTGAAGCTTTCTTT.

This rearrangement joins TRBV11-2 to TRBJ1-1, with unresolved D. V was pared by 3 bases and J by 1 base, with 6 bases between. Germline lookup yields CDR1 SGHAT and CDR2 FQNNGV. CDR3 length equals 13 residues. The CDR3 DNA follows: TGTGCCAGCAGCTTCCCAGGGAACACTGAAGCTTTCTTT. Its translation: CASSFPGNTEAFF. The full variable domain, with the rest looked up from reference TRBV11-2 and TRBJ1-1, is EAGVAQSPRYKIIEKRQSVAFWCNPISGHATLYWYQQILGQGPKLLIQFQNNGVVDDSQLPKDRFSAERLKGVDSTLKIQPAKLEDSAVYLCASSFPGNTEAFFGQGTRLTVV.

The V gene is TRBV21-1, the J gene TRBJ1-5; the table's D gene call, TRBD1, was not cross checked with the DNA. TRBV21-1 is a pseudogene. The CDR3 spans 15 residues. The DNA of the CDR3 is TGTGCCAGCAGCAGGGGCATAAGGGGGAATCAGCCCCAGCATTTT. Protein sequence: CASSRGIRGNQPQHF.

The chain is built from TRBV15 and TRBJ2-5; D ambiguous. The CDR3 sequence is 15 residues long. Between the trimmed V and J ends, which lost 0 bases and 0 bases, there was a span of 8 bases. CDR1 LNHNV and CDR2 YYDKDF come from the germline V gene (reference sequence). The CDR3 DNA sequence: TGTGCCACCAGCAGAGATGAGCCGTACCAAGAGACCCAGTACTTC. It codes for CATSRDEPYQETQYF.

The rearrangement joins TRBV10-3 to TRBJ1-6; 10 bases line up with TRBD1. Germline assignment: CDR1 ENHRY and CDR2 SYGVKD. The CDR3 runs 14 residues. With 4 bases clipped from V and 7 bases from J, the junction kept 1 base outside the gene matches. The CDR3 loop is CAISADRGNSPLHF. The CDR3 bases are TGTGCCATCAGTGCGGACAGGGGGAATTCACCCCTCCACTTT.

A word on this clone: Other DNA sequences in the same sample also yield this CDR3. The rearrangement joins TRBV9 to TRBJ1-2; no reliable D call. This CDR3 region has 14 residues. Per the germline V gene, CDR1 is SGDLS and CDR2 is YYNGEE. V dropped 0 bases and J dropped 2 bases, with 8 bases sitting between them. CDR3 sequence: CASSVDRGNYGYTF. CDR3 in DNA: TGTGCCAGCAGCGTAGATCGGGGAAACTATGGCTACACCTTC.

The gene calls are TRBV30 and TRBJ1-2; TRBD1 matches at 11 bases. V lost 8 bases to trimming and J lost 8 bases; unmatched junction nucleotides: 13. This CDR3 region has 14 residues. Germline CDR1 is GTSNPN and CDR2 is SVGIG (reference sequence). This CDR3 reads CAGTSGQGDRGYTF. In DNA form, the CDR3 reads TGTGCCGGAACATCGGGACAGGGGGATCGGGGCTACACCTTC.

A single count supports this clone. V is TRBV10-3 and J is TRBJ1-1, with a possible D match to TRBD1 (5 bases). The CDR3 has 14 amino acids. Between the trimmed V and J ends, which lost 0 bases and 3 bases, there was a span of 8 bases. Germline CDR1 ENHRY, CDR2 SYGVKD. This CDR3 is CAISESTDYTEAFF. The CDR3 nucleotides read TGTGCCATCAGTGAGTCGACAGACTACACTGAAGCTTTCTTT.

DNA for the CDR3: TGCGCCAGCAGCCAAGCCAGGGGGCAGGGCTATGGCTACACCTTC. Protein sequence: CASSQARGQGYGYTF. The rearrangement uses TRBV4-1 and TRBJ1-2; 8 positions match TRBD1. V dropped 1 base and J dropped 4; count of bases not matched to a gene: 5. From germline, CDR1 is MGHRA and CDR2 YSYEKL. CDR3 length equals 15 residues.

The CDR3 here is CASSLVGQEQYF. The CDR3 region has the DNA TGTGCCAGCAGCTTAGTTGGTCAGGAGCAGTACTTC. The rearrangement uses TRBV7-9 and TRBJ2-7; the D is unclear. Germline CDR1 reads SEHNR; CDR2 reads FQNEAQ (reference sequence). Trimming took off 1 base at V and 7 bases at J, with 8 bases between the two ends. The CDR3 has 12 residues.

The J gene is TRBJ2-2, the V gene TRBV6-5, with TRBD2 as a possible D gene (6 bases). Germline CDR1 and CDR2: MNHEY and SVGAGI. Deletions cut 8 bases from V and 4 bases from J, with 17 bases between. CDR3 length: 15 residues. CDR3 DNA sequence: TGTGCCAGCCATGCGCCGGGACTGTCCACCGGGGAGCTGTTTTTT. Translation: CASHAPGLSTGELFF.

Written as DNA, the CDR3 is TGTGCCAGCAGTTCCGTGGCCCAGCCCCAGCATTTT. Amino acid sequence: CASSSVAQPQHF. The V and J genes are TRBV27 and TRBJ1-5, with unresolved D. Trimming removed 4 bases at V and 7 bases at J, with 8 bases between. CDR3 size: 12 residues. Per germline, CDR1 MNHEY and CDR2 SMNVEV (reference sequence).